The 13 T cell receptor beta chains listed next were all sequenced from one sample in a study of shared clonotypes between healthy human individuals. Only in-frame clones appear in the TCRdb table, and some are missing; sequencing was by immunoSEQ multiplex PCR. Here the sample spans 2 million to 3 million clones, more than 85% being singletons. The sequenced sample was naive CD4+ T cells from PBMCs. Subset specified: CD45RA+ positively selected. The receptors originated from a man aged 18 to 29 in good health. Some clones in this sample may be carry-over from other donors' samples.

The chain recombines TRBV5-6 with TRBJ1-1; TRBD1 matches 11 bases. The CDR3 covers 14 residues. V trimming: 4 bases; J trimming: 8 bases; junction bases outside the gene matches: 7. The V gene's germline CDR1 is SGHDT and CDR2 YYEEEE. The CDR3 spells CASSRGQGVREAFF. DNA of the CDR3: TGTGCCAGCAGCAGGGGACAGGGGGTTCGAGAAGCTTTCTTT.

The chain recombines TRBV11-2 with TRBJ2-7, with D perhaps TRBD1 or TRBD2 (5 bases each). Trimming removed 0 bases from V and 6 bases from J, with 15 bases in between. The CDR3 runs to 15 residues. From germline, CDR1 is SGHAT and CDR2 FQNNGV. CDR3 protein: CASSLDRDARSEQYF. DNA for the CDR3: TGTGCCAGCAGCTTAGACCGGGACGCCCGGAGCGAGCAGTACTTC.

The chain recombines TRBV5-4 with TRBJ2-3; 11 positions match TRBD2. Germline CDR1 SGHNT, CDR2 YYREEE (reference sequence). This CDR3 comprises 17 residues. J gave up 0 bases and V 4 bases, and 7 bases lay outside the gene matches. The CDR3 coding sequence is TGTGCCAGCAGCCGGGGACTAGCGGAAACTAGCACAGATACGCAGTATTTT. Its translation: CASSRGLAETSTDTQYF.

V and J are TRBV7-9 and TRBJ2-3; 10 positions match TRBD1. From germline, CDR1 is SEHNR and CDR2 FQNEAQ (reference sequence). The CDR3 length is 14 residues. Losses at the gene ends were 5 bases for V and 5 bases for J; bases not matched to a gene: 4. The CDR3 loop is CASSPGQGLDTQYF. DNA of the CDR3: TGTGCCAGCAGCCCGGGACAGGGGTTAGATACGCAGTATTTT.

V gene TRBV5-6 combines with J gene TRBJ2-1; no reliable D call. This CDR3 has 15 residues. Trimming stripped 3 bases from V and 2 bases from J, with 12 bases between. Germline V gene sequence: CDR1 SGHDT, CDR2 YYEEEE. In DNA, the CDR3 is TGTGCCAGCAGCTCCGAGCCGGGTCCCTACAATGAGCAGTTCTTC. It is translated as CASSSEPGPYNEQFF.

CDR3 nucleotides: TGTGCCAGCTCGTTCGTGGGGGAGACCCAGTACTTC. Its translation: CASSFVGETQYF. The chain combines TRBV18 with TRBJ2-5; no clear D. Germline V CDR1 and CDR2: KGHSH, LQKENI. The CDR3 covers 12 residues. Trimming removed 6 bases at V and 5 bases at J, with 10 bases between.

J is TRBJ2-7 and V is TRBV29-1; D is ambiguous. CDR3 size: 13 residues. V lost 5 bases to trimming and J lost 4 bases, with 15 bases between them. Germline assignment: CDR1 SQVTM and CDR2 ANQGSEA. CDR3 in DNA: TGCAGCGTTTCCCCTACCACCTCGTACGAGCAGTACTTC. This codes for CSVSPTTSYEQYF.

The chain links TRBV5-4 to TRBJ2-2, with D maybe TRBD2 (6 bases). This CDR3 has 13 amino acids. The germline CDR1 and CDR2 sequences are SGHNT and YYREEE (reference sequence). With 4 bases removed from V and 7 bases from J, the gap between germline ends came to 11 bases. Written as DNA, the CDR3 is TGTGCCAGCAGCCTAGCGCGGGGCGGGGAGCTGTTTTTT. It yields the protein CASSLARGGELFF.

Only one count was recorded for this clone. The V and J genes are TRBV11-3 and TRBJ2-2; D tentatively reads TRBD1 or TRBD2 (5 bases each). The CDR3 is 16 amino acids. V lost 3 bases and J lost 0, with 11 bases in between. The germline gives CDR1 SGHNT, CDR2 YENEEA. Written as DNA, the CDR3 is TGTGCCAGCAGCTTTGCCGGGACGGCGAACACCGGGGAGCTGTTTTTT. Translated: CASSFAGTANTGELFF.

This clone has only one observation. The chain links TRBV5-4 to TRBJ1-2; 9 bases are a match to TRBD1. Germline values: CDR1 SGHNT, CDR2 YYREEE (reference sequence). This CDR3 region has 14 residues. V gave up 1 base and J gave up 4 bases; unmatched junction bases: 2. In DNA, the CDR3 is TGTGCCAGCAGCTTGAGGACAGGGGCCTATGGCTACACCTTC. Translation gives CASSLRTGAYGYTF.

The CDR3 sequence: CASRLLAGAPDTQYF. The CDR3 nucleotides read TGCGCCAGCCGCCTTCTAGCGGGAGCTCCAGATACGCAGTATTTT. The V call is TRBV5-1, the J call TRBJ2-3; 10 nucleotides align to TRBD2. Looked up from germline, CDR1 is SGHRS and CDR2 is YFSETQ. The CDR3 is made up of 15 amino acids. The junction had 9 bases not matched to a gene; V was cut back by 7 bases and J by 4 bases.

This chain uses TRBV7-3 with TRBJ1-2; the D is unclear. Germline assignment: CDR1 SGHTA and CDR2 FQGTGA. V dropped 5 bases and J dropped 10 bases, with 17 bases sitting between them. The CDR3 consists of 13 residues. The CDR3 is CASSRQEGSHYTF. DNA of the CDR3: TGTGCCAGCAGCCGGCAGGAAGGGTCACACTACACCTTC.

This sequence joins TRBV5-1 and TRBJ2-1; 7 bases are a match to TRBD1. After removal of 4 bases from V and 5 bases from J, the junction contained 12 bases not matched to a gene. Per the germline V gene, CDR1 is SGHRS and CDR2 is YFSETQ. The CDR3 length is 16 residues. Here the CDR3 reads CASSEFSGQRDNEQFF. The CDR3 DNA sequence: TGCGCCAGCAGCGAGTTTTCGGGACAGAGAGACAATGAGCAGTTCTTC.